This TCR beta chain derives from a study of T cell changes during pregnancy in multiple sclerosis. CDR3 length equals 15 residues. Trimming left V 3 bases short and J 0 bases short, with 9 bases between. CDR1 and CDR2 from the germline V gene are SNHLY and FYNNEI. Clones were sequenced by immunoSEQ multiplex PCR, and TCRdb holds only the in-frame ones, with some missing. The sample comprises roughly 26,000 clones, 75% to 90% of which are singletons, and roughly 17% rests with the top ten. The rearrangement uses TRBV2 and TRBJ1-3; tentatively, D is TRBD1 (6 bases). The TCR sequence derives from a female donor with multiple sclerosis, enrolled in a pregnancy study. The sample here was CD8+ T cells from peripheral blood mononuclear cells, taken in the second trimester of pregnancy. The CDR3 DNA sequence: TGTGCCAGCAGTGATAGGGGGGGCTCTGGAAACACCATATATTTT. This codes for CASSDRGGSGNTIYF. Looking up the rest from reference TRBV2 and TRBJ1-3 gives the full variable domain: EPEVTQTPSHQVTQMGQEVILRCVPISNHLYFYWYRQILGQKVEFLVSFYNNEISEKSEIFDDQFSVERPDGSNFTLKIRSTKLEDSAMYFCASSDRGGSGNTIYFGEGSWLTVV.